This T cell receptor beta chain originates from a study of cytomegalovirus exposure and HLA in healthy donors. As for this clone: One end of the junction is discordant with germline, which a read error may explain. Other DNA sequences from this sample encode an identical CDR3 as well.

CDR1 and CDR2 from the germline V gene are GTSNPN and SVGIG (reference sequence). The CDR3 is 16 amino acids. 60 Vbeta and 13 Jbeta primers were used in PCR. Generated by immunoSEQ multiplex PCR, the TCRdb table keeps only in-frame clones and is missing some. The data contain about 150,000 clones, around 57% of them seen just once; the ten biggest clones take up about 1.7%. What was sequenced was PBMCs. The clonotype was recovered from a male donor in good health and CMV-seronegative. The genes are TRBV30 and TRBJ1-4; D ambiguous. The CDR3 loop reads CAWSEDSQSTNEKLFF. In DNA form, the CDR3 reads TGTGCCTGGAGTGAGGATAGCCAGTCAACTAATGAAAAATTGTTTTTT.